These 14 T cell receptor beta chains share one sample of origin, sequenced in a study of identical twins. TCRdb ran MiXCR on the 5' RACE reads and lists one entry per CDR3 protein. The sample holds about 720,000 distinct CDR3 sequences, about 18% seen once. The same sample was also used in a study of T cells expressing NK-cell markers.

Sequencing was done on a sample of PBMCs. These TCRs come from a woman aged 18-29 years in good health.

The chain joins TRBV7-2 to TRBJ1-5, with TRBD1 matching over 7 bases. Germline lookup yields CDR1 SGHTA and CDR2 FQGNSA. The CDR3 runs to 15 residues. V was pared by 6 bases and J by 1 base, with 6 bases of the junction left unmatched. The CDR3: CASRPQGGSNQPQHF. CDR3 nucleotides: TGTGCCAGCAGACCCCAGGGGGGAAGCAATCAGCCCCAGCATTTT. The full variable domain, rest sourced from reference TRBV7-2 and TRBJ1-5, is GAGVSQSPSNKVTEKGKDVELRCDPISGHTALYWYRQSLGQGLEFLIYFQGNSAPDKSGLPSDRFSAERTGGSVSTLTIQRTQQEDSAVYLCASRPQGGSNQPQHFGDGTRLSIL.

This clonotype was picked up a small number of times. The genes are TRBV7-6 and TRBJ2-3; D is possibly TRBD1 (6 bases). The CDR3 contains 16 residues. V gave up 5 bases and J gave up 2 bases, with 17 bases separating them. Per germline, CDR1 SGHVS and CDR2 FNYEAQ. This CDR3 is CASSLLQGPLTDTQYF. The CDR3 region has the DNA TGTGCCAGCAGCCTCCTACAGGGCCCTCTCACAGATACGCAGTATTTT.

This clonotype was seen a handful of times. CDR3 loop: CATSLDRGGKAFF. DNA of the CDR3: TGTGCCACCAGCTTAGACCGGGGGGGTAAAGCTTTCTTT. The rearrangement uses TRBV15 and TRBJ1-1; a possible D gene is TRBD1 (5 bases). Germline CDR1 reads LNHNV; CDR2 reads YYDKDF (reference sequence). The V gene lost 5 bases and the J gene lost 9 bases, with 16 bases spanning the gap. The length of the CDR3 is 13 residues. Full variable domain (outside the CDR3, taken from reference TRBV15 and TRBJ1-1): DAMVIQNPRYQVTQFGKPVTLSCSQTLNHNVMYWYQQKSSQAPKLLFHYYDKDFNNEADTPDNFQSRRPNTSFCFLDIRSPGLGDTAMYLCATSLDRGGKAFFGQGTRLTVV.

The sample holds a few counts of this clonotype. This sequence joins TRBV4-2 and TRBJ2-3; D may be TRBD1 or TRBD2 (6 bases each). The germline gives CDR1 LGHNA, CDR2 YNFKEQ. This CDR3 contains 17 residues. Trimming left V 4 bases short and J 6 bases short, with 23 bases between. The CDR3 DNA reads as TGTGCCAGCAGCCCACGTGAGGGGGGTAAAGATTTGGATACGCAGTATTTT. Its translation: CASSPREGGKDLDTQYF.

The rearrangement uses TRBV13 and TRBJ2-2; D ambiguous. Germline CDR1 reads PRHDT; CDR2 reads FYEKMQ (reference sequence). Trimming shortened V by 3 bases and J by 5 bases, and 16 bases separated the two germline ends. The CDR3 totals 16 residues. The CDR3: CASSLRGNRRTGELFF. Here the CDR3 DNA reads TGTGCCAGCAGCTTGCGCGGCAATAGGAGAACCGGGGAGCTGTTTTTT.

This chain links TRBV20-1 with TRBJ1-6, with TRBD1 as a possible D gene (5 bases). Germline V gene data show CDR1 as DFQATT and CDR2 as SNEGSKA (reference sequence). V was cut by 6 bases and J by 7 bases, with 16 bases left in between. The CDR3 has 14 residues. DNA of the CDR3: TGCAGTGCGAGAATCCGGGGGTTGAATTCACCCCTCCACTTT. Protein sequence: CSARIRGLNSPLHF.

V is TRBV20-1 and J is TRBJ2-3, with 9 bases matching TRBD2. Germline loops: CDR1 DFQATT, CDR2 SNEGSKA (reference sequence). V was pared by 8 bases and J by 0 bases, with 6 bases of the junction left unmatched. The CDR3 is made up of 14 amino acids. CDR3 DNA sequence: TGCAGTATGGGCGGGGGGGTTAGCACAGATACGCAGTATTTT. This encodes CSMGGGVSTDTQYF.

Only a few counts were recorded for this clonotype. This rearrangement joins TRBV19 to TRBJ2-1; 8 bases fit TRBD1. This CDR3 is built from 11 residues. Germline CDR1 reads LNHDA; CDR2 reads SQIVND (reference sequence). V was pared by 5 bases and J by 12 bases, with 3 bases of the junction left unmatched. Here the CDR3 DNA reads TGTGCCAGTAGTCCTGGACAGGGGCAGTTCTTC. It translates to CASSPGQGQFF. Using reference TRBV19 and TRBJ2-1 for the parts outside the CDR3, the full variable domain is DGGITQSPKYLFRKEGQNVTLSCEQNLNHDAMYWYRQDPGQGLRLIYYSQIVNDFQKGDIAEGYSVSREKKESFPLTVTSAQKNPTAFYLCASSPGQGQFFGPGTRLTVL.

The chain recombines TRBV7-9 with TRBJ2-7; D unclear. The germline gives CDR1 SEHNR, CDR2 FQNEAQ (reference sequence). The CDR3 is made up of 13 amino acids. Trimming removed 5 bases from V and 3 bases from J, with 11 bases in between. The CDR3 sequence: CASSPGSYYEQYF. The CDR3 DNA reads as TGTGCCAGCAGCCCCGGCAGTTACTACGAGCAGTACTTC. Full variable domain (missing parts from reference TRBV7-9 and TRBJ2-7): DTGVSQNPRHKITKRGQNVTFRCDPISEHNRLYWYRQTLGQGPEFLTYFQNEAQLEKSRLLSDRFSAERPKGSFSTLEIQRTEQGDSAMYLCASSPGSYYEQYFGPGTRLTVT.

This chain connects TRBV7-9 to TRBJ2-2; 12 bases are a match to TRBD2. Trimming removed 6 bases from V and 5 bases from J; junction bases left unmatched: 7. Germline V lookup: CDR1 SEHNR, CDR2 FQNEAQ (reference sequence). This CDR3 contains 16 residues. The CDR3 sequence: CASRPRTSGITGELFF. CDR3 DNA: TGTGCCAGCAGACCCAGGACTAGCGGGATTACCGGGGAGCTGTTTTTT.

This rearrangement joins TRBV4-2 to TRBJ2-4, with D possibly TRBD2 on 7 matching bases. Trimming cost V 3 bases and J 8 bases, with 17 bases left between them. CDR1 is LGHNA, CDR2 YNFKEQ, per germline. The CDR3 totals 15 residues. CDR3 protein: CASSQAEQGGDIQYF. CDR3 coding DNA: TGTGCCAGCAGCCAGGCAGAACAGGGAGGGGACATTCAGTACTTC.

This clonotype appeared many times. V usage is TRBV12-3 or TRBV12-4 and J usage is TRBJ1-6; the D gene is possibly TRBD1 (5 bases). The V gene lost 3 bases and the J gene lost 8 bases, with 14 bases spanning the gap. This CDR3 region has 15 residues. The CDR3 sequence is CASSFRRAGHSPLHF. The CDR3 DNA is TGTGCCAGCAGTTTCCGCAGGGCAGGTCATTCACCCCTCCACTTT.

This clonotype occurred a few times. The CDR3 sequence: CASSIPGQDTYNEQFF. In DNA, the CDR3 is TGTGCCAGCAGCATCCCGGGGCAGGATACCTACAATGAGCAGTTCTTC. The V gene is TRBV7-2, the J gene TRBJ2-1; D possibly matches TRBD1 or TRBD2 (5 bases each). The germline gives CDR1 SGHTA, CDR2 FQGNSA. The CDR3 sequence is 16 residues long. V was trimmed by 5 bases and J by 2 bases, leaving 16 bases between them.

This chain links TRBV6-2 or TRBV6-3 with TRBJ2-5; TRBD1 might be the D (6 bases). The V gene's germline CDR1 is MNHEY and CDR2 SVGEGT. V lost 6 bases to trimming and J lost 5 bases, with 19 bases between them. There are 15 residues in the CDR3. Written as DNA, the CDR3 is TGTGCCAGCAGCCCCTGGACGTGGACAGAGGAGACCCAGTACTTC. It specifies CASSPWTWTEETQYF.